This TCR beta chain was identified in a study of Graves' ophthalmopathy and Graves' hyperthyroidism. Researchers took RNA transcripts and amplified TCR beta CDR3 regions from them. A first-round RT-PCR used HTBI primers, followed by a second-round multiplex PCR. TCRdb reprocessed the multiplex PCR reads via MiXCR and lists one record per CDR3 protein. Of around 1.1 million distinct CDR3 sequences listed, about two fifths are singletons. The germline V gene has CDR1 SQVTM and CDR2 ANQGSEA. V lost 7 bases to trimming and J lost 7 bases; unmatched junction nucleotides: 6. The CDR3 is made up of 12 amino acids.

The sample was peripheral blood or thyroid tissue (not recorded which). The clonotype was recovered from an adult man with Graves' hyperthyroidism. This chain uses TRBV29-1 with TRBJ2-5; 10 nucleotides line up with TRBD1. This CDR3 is CSATRTGGTQYF. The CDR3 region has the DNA TGCAGCGCCACTAGGACAGGGGGGACCCAGTACTTC.